These 30 T cell receptor beta chains came from one sample sequenced in a study of T cells after yellow fever vaccination. TCRdb passed the 5' RACE reads through MiXCR, listing each CDR3 protein once. The sample has some 160,000 distinct CDR3 sequences; 6% to 7.5% are singletons. The source material was CD4+ T cells sorted from PBMCs, sampled around 5 days after the first yellow fever vaccination. These receptors were collected from a man between 18 and 29 years old who received the YFV17D yellow fever vaccine.

The J gene is TRBJ2-7, the V gene TRBV7-2, with a possible D match to TRBD2 (6 bases). CDR1 is SGHTA and CDR2 is FQGNSA in the germline V gene. V was clipped by 7 bases and J by 5 bases, with 18 bases between them. CDR3 length: 14 residues. The chain's CDR3 is CASTDRRGSDEQYF. The CDR3 nucleotides read TGTGCCAGCACCGACCGACGGGGGAGCGACGAGCAGTACTTC.

This clonotype appeared many times. This chain joins TRBV4-2 and TRBJ1-5, with TRBD1 identical over 7 bases. In germline, CDR1 is LGHNA, CDR2 YNFKEQ. This CDR3 has 15 residues. The V gene end was trimmed by 1 base and the J gene end by 7 bases; junction bases not matched to a gene: 7. This CDR3 is CASSQGGGQRQPQHF. As DNA, the CDR3 is TGTGCCAGCAGCCAAGGGGGGGGACAGAGGCAGCCCCAGCATTTT.

This clonotype appeared a few times. This chain connects TRBV6-2 or TRBV6-3 to TRBJ2-7; perhaps D is TRBD1 or TRBD2 (8 bases each). The CDR3 consists of 15 residues. V was trimmed by 8 bases and J by 6 bases, leaving 23 bases between them. From germline, CDR1 is MNHEY and CDR2 SVGEGT. This chain's CDR3 is CASRSGDRSWGEQYV. The CDR3 DNA reads TGTGCCAGCCGTAGCGGGGACAGGTCTTGGGGCGAGCAGTACGTC.

This clonotype was seen a few times. The V and J genes are TRBV7-2 and TRBJ2-5, with 8 bases lining up with TRBD2. This CDR3 is 15 amino acids long. Per the germline V gene, CDR1 is SGHTA and CDR2 is FQGNSA. V was pared by 2 bases and J by 7 bases, with 9 bases of the junction left unmatched. The CDR3 DNA reads TGTGCCAGCAGCTTAAACGGGGGGGCGTCCGGGACCCAGTACTTC. This translates into CASSLNGGASGTQYF.

The sample holds many counts of this clonotype. The CDR3 region has the DNA TGTGCCAGCAGGGACCCCCGGTTCGAGCAGTACTTC. Its translation: CASRDPRFEQYF. The chain is built from TRBV2 and TRBJ2-7, with D hard to call. CDR3 length: 12 amino acids. Per the germline V gene, CDR1 is SNHLY and CDR2 is FYNNEI. Trimming removed 6 bases from V and 6 bases from J, with 12 bases in between.

This clonotype was recorded many times. The rearrangement links TRBV24-1 to TRBJ2-2; the D gene is possibly TRBD2 (6 bases). This CDR3 comprises 18 residues. V lost 0 bases and J lost 1, with 14 bases in between. The V gene's germline CDR1 is KGHDR and CDR2 SFDVKD. CDR3 nucleotides: TGTGCCACCAGTGATTTGTTTGAGGGAGGCGGGAACACCGGGGAGCTGTTTTTT. This codes for CATSDLFEGGGNTGELFF.

In this sample, this clonotype turned up a few times. This chain uses TRBV20-1 with TRBJ1-1; the D is unclear. CDR1 is DFQATT and CDR2 is SNEGSKA in the germline V gene (reference sequence). The CDR3 is made up of 13 amino acids. Trimming took off 3 bases at V and 7 bases at J, with 15 bases between the two ends. CDR3 in amino acids: CSASPPLGLEAFF. The DNA for the CDR3 is TGCAGTGCTAGTCCCCCATTAGGCCTTGAAGCTTTCTTT.

This clonotype was observed a few times. The rearrangement links TRBV6-2 or TRBV6-3 to TRBJ1-5; D is uncertain. This CDR3 is built from 13 residues. Per the germline V gene, CDR1 is MNHEY and CDR2 is SVGEGT. V shed 5 bases and J shed 4 bases, with 9 bases lying between them. The CDR3 loop is CASSDDRNQPQHF. CDR3 in DNA: TGTGCCAGCAGTGATGACCGAAATCAGCCCCAGCATTTT.

This clonotype was observed at least ten times. The V and J genes are TRBV4-3 and TRBJ2-2; tentatively, D is TRBD1 or TRBD2 (5 bases each). V dropped 4 bases and J dropped 6 bases, with 12 bases sitting between them. CDR3 size: 14 residues. Germline CDR1 reads LGHNA; CDR2 reads YSLEER. CDR3: CASSRAQGAGELFF. CDR3 in DNA: TGCGCCAGCAGCCGCGCGCAGGGAGCCGGGGAGCTGTTTTTT.

The chain combines TRBV11-3 with TRBJ2-1; no reliable D call. Germline assignment: CDR1 SGHNT and CDR2 YENEEA. V lost 5 bases, J lost 9 bases, and 11 bases lay in between. The CDR3 is made up of 12 amino acids. The chain's CDR3 is CASSPPRGEQFF. The CDR3 DNA is TGTGCCAGCAGCCCCCCAAGAGGTGAGCAGTTCTTC.

This clonotype was picked up a small number of times. The J gene is TRBJ2-7, the V gene TRBV20-1; D gene unclear. Germline CDR1 is DFQATT and CDR2 is SNEGSKA (reference sequence). The CDR3 is 14 residues long. V lost 2 bases to trimming and J lost 2 bases, with 13 bases between them. The CDR3: CSARPTVRPYEQYV. In DNA form, the CDR3 reads TGCAGTGCTAGACCCACAGTGAGACCCTACGAGCAGTACGTC.

This clonotype was observed a few times. A much larger clone differs by one base, so this may be a read error. The chain has TRBV4-1 and TRBJ1-1; D is uncertain. The V gene lost 4 bases and the J gene lost 1 base, with 10 bases spanning the gap. CDR1 and CDR2 from the germline V gene are MGHRA and YSYEKL. This CDR3 region has 14 residues. CDR3 DNA: TGCGCCAGCAGCCCTACGACCTGGAACACTGAAGCTTTCTTT. Protein product: CASSPTTWNTEAFF.

This clonotype was seen only a few times. The rearrangement uses TRBV7-9 and TRBJ1-1; D is undetermined. This CDR3 has 12 residues. Per the germline V gene, CDR1 is SEHNR and CDR2 is FQNEAQ (reference sequence). Trimming took off 1 base at V and 6 bases at J, with 6 bases between the two ends. The CDR3 loop reads CASSLVSAEAFF. DNA for the CDR3: TGTGCCAGCAGCTTAGTATCCGCTGAAGCTTTCTTT.

The V and J genes are TRBV7-2 and TRBJ2-5; TRBD2 matches at 12 bases. The CDR3 runs to 14 residues. Germline trimming cut 11 bases from V and 3 bases from J; bases unmatched to any gene: 7. In germline, CDR1 is SGHTA, CDR2 FQGNSA. The CDR3 region is CAEGGLAGKETQYF. In DNA, the CDR3 is TGTGCCGAAGGAGGACTAGCGGGGAAAGAGACCCAGTACTTC.

This chain connects TRBV5-1 to TRBJ1-3; D unresolved. Trimming took off 0 bases at V and 3 bases at J, with 7 bases between the two ends. This CDR3 is built from 14 residues. Germline-derived CDR1 and CDR2 are SGHRS and YFSETQ. The CDR3, as DNA: TGCGCCAGCAGCTTGGGTGCCTTTGGAAACACCATATATTTT. This gives the protein CASSLGAFGNTIYF. The full variable domain, with the rest looked up from reference TRBV5-1 and TRBJ1-3, is KAGVTQTPRYLIKTRGQQVTLSCSPISGHRSVSWYQQTPGQGLQFLFEYFSETQRNKGNFPGRFSGRQFSNSRSEMNVSTLELGDSALYLCASSLGAFGNTIYFGEGSWLTVV.

Ten or more counts support this clonotype. The V gene is TRBV20-1, the J gene TRBJ2-5; TRBD2 might be the D (6 bases). Germline CDR1 is DFQATT and CDR2 is SNEGSKA (reference sequence). CDR3 length equals 13 residues. Trimming shortened V by 5 bases and J by 7 bases, and 17 bases separated the two germline ends. DNA of the CDR3: TGCAGTGCTCAGACCGTCGGAGGGCTGACCCAGTACTTC. Its protein product is CSAQTVGGLTQYF.

This clonotype was seen at least ten times. The J gene is TRBJ1-5, the V gene TRBV2, with TRBD1 matching 12 bases. The CDR3 sequence is 15 residues long. V dropped 8 bases and J dropped 2; count of bases not matched to a gene: 4. The V gene's germline CDR1 is SNHLY and CDR2 FYNNEI. CDR3 in DNA: TGTGCCAGCTCGGGACAGGGGGCTGGCAATCAGCCCCAGCATTTT. It specifies CASSGQGAGNQPQHF. The full variable domain, its missing parts supplied by reference TRBV2 and TRBJ1-5, is EPEVTQTPSHQVTQMGQEVILRCVPISNHLYFYWYRQILGQKVEFLVSFYNNEISEKSEIFDDQFSVERPDGSNFTLKIRSTKLEDSAMYFCASSGQGAGNQPQHFGDGTRLSIL.

This clonotype showed up many times. This rearrangement joins TRBV7-9 to TRBJ2-2; the D gene is possibly TRBD2 (5 bases). This CDR3 contains 13 residues. CDR1 SEHNR and CDR2 FQNEAQ come from the germline V gene (reference sequence). V shed 9 bases and J shed 5 bases, with 13 bases lying between them. The CDR3 reads CARLEVFTGELFF. CDR3 DNA: TGTGCCAGATTGGAGGTGTTTACCGGGGAGCTGTTTTTT.

This clonotype was observed many times. The chain carries TRBV5-1 and TRBJ1-3, with 8 bases that match TRBD1. Germline assignment: CDR1 SGHRS and CDR2 YFSETQ. CDR3 size: 15 residues. V lost 4 bases, J lost 0 bases, and 3 bases stayed unmatched. The CDR3 loop is CASSGQGNSGNTIYF. The CDR3 DNA reads as TGCGCCAGCAGCGGACAGGGCAACTCTGGAAACACCATATATTTT. Based on the CDR3 plus reference TRBV5-1 and TRBJ1-3, the full variable domain is KAGVTQTPRYLIKTRGQQVTLSCSPISGHRSVSWYQQTPGQGLQFLFEYFSETQRNKGNFPGRFSGRQFSNSRSEMNVSTLELGDSALYLCASSGQGNSGNTIYFGEGSWLTVV.

With respect to this clonotype: This clone may be a read error of a much larger clone one base away. The chain combines TRBV9 with TRBJ2-6; weak D call: TRBD1 (6 bases). CDR3 length: 16 residues. Germline assignment: CDR1 SGDLS and CDR2 YYNGEE. The CDR3 bases are TGTGCCAGCAGCTCGACAGGTTTCTCTGGGGACAACGTCCTGACTTTC. As protein: CASSSTGFSGDNVLTF.

This clonotype appeared many times. This chain uses TRBV12-3 or TRBV12-4 with TRBJ2-2, with 8 bases that match TRBD1. The CDR3 covers 17 residues. J gave up 4 bases and V 9 bases, and 16 bases lay outside the gene matches. The CDR3 loop reads CASKPPAGTGRTGELFF. CDR3 nucleotides: TGTGCCAGTAAACCGCCCGCCGGGACAGGACGCACCGGGGAGCTGTTTTTT.

CDR3 in DNA: TGTGCCACCAGTGTGGCGGGTAAAGGCGAATACAATGAGCAGTTCTTC. Translation: CATSVAGKGEYNEQFF. The chain carries TRBV24-1 and TRBJ2-1, with D perhaps TRBD2 (5 bases). Germline V lookup: CDR1 KGHDR, CDR2 SFDVKD. This CDR3 is built from 16 residues. The V end was cut by 5 bases, the J end by 4 bases, with 17 bases between.

This clonotype was seen at least ten times. The rearrangement joins TRBV5-1 to TRBJ2-3; TRBD2 matches 10 bases. Germline trimming cut 0 bases from V and 0 bases from J; bases unmatched to any gene: 1. The CDR3 has 16 amino acids. Germline V gene sequence: CDR1 SGHRS, CDR2 YFSETQ. The CDR3 region is CASSLVAGGSTDTQYF. CDR3 bases: TGCGCCAGCAGCTTGGTAGCGGGGGGCAGCACAGATACGCAGTATTTT.

This clonotype was detected only a few times. The gene calls are TRBV7-8 and TRBJ2-7, with D possibly matching TRBD1 (6 bases). The CDR3 runs 15 residues. Trimming took 4 bases from V and 4 from J, leaving 17 bases between them. CDR1 and CDR2 from the germline V gene are SGHVS and FQNEAQ. The CDR3 sequence is CASSSLVWGQYEQYF. CDR3 in DNA: TGTGCCAGCAGCTCCCTCGTGTGGGGGCAATACGAGCAGTACTTC.

This rearrangement joins TRBV5-1 to TRBJ2-1; 11 bases line up with TRBD1. Germline V gives CDR1 SGHRS, CDR2 YFSETQ. With 5 bases clipped from V and 4 bases from J, the junction kept 8 bases outside the gene matches. The CDR3 contains 16 residues. This CDR3 reads CASRASGTGGYNEQFF. CDR3 sequence (DNA): TGCGCCAGCAGAGCGTCAGGGACAGGGGGTTACAATGAGCAGTTCTTC.

The chain couples TRBV7-2 to TRBJ2-1, with TRBD1 matching over 7 bases. There are 14 residues in the CDR3. Germline V gives CDR1 SGHTA, CDR2 FQGNSA. Trimming removed 10 bases from V and 2 bases from J; junction bases left unmatched: 8. Here the CDR3 DNA reads TGTGCCACCCGACGACAGGGTGCCTACAATGAGCAGTTCTTC. It codes for CATRRQGAYNEQFF. The entire variable domain, with the rest obtained from reference TRBV7-2 and TRBJ2-1, is as follows: GAGVSQSPSNKVTEKGKDVELRCDPISGHTALYWYRQSLGQGLEFLIYFQGNSAPDKSGLPSDRFSAERTGGSVSTLTIQRTQQEDSAVYLCATRRQGAYNEQFFGPGTRLTVL.

In its sample, this clonotype was seen many times. The CDR3 loop reads CASSQDRGSPLHF. In DNA form, the CDR3 reads TGCGCCAGCAGCCAAGATCGGGGATCACCCCTCCACTTT. The rearrangement joins TRBV4-3 to TRBJ1-6; D unclear. Trimming pared 0 bases from V and 10 bases from J, leaving 7 bases between. The CDR3 consists of 13 residues. Germline V gene lookup returns CDR1 LGHNA and CDR2 YSLEER.

This clonotype was counted many times. The CDR3 nucleotides are TGTGCCAGCAGTTCACAGTATAACACTGAAGCTTTCTTT. Residues: CASSSQYNTEAFF. The chain links TRBV6-6 to TRBJ1-1; D unclear. The V gene lost 4 bases and the J gene lost 2 bases, with 8 bases spanning the gap. The V gene's germline CDR1 is MNHNY and CDR2 SVGAGI (reference sequence). This CDR3 has 13 residues.

This clonotype was recorded many times. The gene calls are TRBV9 and TRBJ1-1; tentatively, D is TRBD1 (5 bases). Germline V CDR1 and CDR2: SGDLS, YYNGEE. V was clipped by 3 bases and J by 5 bases, with 20 bases between them. The CDR3 consists of 16 residues. CDR3 sequence: CASSAGMGLIETEAFF. Here the CDR3 DNA reads TGTGCCAGCAGCGCTGGCATGGGGCTAATAGAGACTGAAGCTTTCTTT.

The rearrangement uses TRBV6-5 and TRBJ1-1; no clear D gene. There are 12 residues in the CDR3. Deletions cut 11 bases from V and 4 bases from J, with 14 bases between. In germline, CDR1 is MNHEY, CDR2 SVGAGI. CDR3 region: CAVLGRPTEAFF. The CDR3 DNA reads as TGTGCCGTACTGGGCCGGCCCACTGAAGCTTTCTTT.